These T cell receptor beta chains were read from a single sample in a study of T cell responses to AZD1222 COVID-19 vaccine. Some clones are missing from TCRdb's copy, which holds only in-frame ones; the method was immunoSEQ multiplex PCR. The sample has roughly 150,000 clones; about 92% are singletons. The starting material was peripheral blood, obtained 28 days after the second AZD1222 dose. The origin of the receptors is an adult who received the AZD1222 COVID-19 vaccine. Each CDR3 is given with its conserved first and last residue. The D gene is left open where the match is weak. Size is omitted from some rows. Given values are once, few, many or a class for expanded clones.

J gene | clone size | D gene | V gene | CDR3 length | CDR3 DNA | CDR3 protein
TRBJ1-4 | NA | TRBD1 | TRBV7-9 | 15 | TGTGCCAGCAGCTTTTCGGGACAGGTTAATGAAAAACTGTTTTTT | CASSFSGQVNEKLFF
TRBJ2-5 | NA | TRBD2 | TRBV11-2 | 14 | TGTGCGTCTGAGGCGGGGGGGCTGAAAGAGACCCAGTACTTC | CASEAGGLKETQYF
TRBJ1-5 | NA | TRBD1 | TRBV10-1 | 15 | TGCGCCAGCAGTGGTGGCAGGGGGGTGAATCAGCCCCAGCATTTT | CASSGGRGVNQPQHF
TRBJ2-2 | once | NA | TRBV7-2 | 15 | TGTGCCAGCAGCGTCCCCGGACTGTACACCGGGGAGCTGTTTTTT | CASSVPGLYTGELFF
TRBJ2-5 | NA | NA | TRBV2 | 11 | TGTGCCAGCACCGACGAGGAGACCCAGTACTTC | CASTDEETQYF
TRBJ1-2 | NA | NA | TRBV29-1 | 13 | TGCAGCGTTGACGGCCTTACTAACTATGGCTACACCTTC | CSVDGLTNYGYTF
TRBJ1-3 | NA | TRBD1 | TRBV19 | 15 | TGTGCCAGTAGTATCCTCGACAGGGCTGGAAACACCATATATTTT | CASSILDRAGNTIYF
TRBJ1-4 | NA | NA | TRBV9 | 15 | TGTGCCAGCAGCAAAGAAGGGAGGGATACTGAAAAACTGTTTTTT | CASSKEGRDTEKLFF
TRBJ2-3 | few | TRBD1 | TRBV5-1 | 14 | TGCGCCAGCAGCCCGCAGGGGGTAGACGATACGCAGTATTTT | CASSPQGVDDTQYF
TRBJ1-2 | NA | NA | TRBV6-5 | 12 | TGTGCCAGCACCCCTTCGGGCTATGGCTACACCTTC | CASTPSGYGYTF
TRBJ1-2 | NA | NA | TRBV6-2/TRBV6-3 | 14 | TGTGCCAGCAGCCCTCTCGACAGGCCCTATGGCTACACCTTC | CASSPLDRPYGYTF
TRBJ1-4 | NA | TRBD1 | TRBV5-1 | 16 | TGCGCCAGCAGCTCCGCTGGGACAGCTACTAATGAAAAACTGTTTTTT | CASSSAGTATNEKLFF
TRBJ1-2 | NA | TRBD1 | TRBV5-8 | 15 | TGTGCCAGCAGGACCCGGGACAGGGGGCCTTATGGCTACACCTTC | CASRTRDRGPYGYTF
TRBJ1-6 | NA | TRBD1 | TRBV7-8 | 14 | TGTGCCAGCAGCGTTCAGGGGGGAAATTCACCCCTCCACTTT | CASSVQGGNSPLHF